Listed below are T cell receptor beta chains from one sample, sequenced in a study of blood T cell repertoires in COVID-19. Generated by immunoSEQ multiplex PCR, the TCRdb table keeps only in-frame clones and is missing some. The sample carries roughly 97,000 clones, approximately 80% recorded once. Sequencing was carried out using peripheral blood. All receptors come from a man aged 65-85 years with acute or convalescent COVID-19. The CDR3 runs from the conserved cysteine through the conserved F or W. The D gene is left open where the match is weak. Expanded clones are given a class, and other clones once, few, many or no size at all.

V gene,D gene,J gene,clone size,CDR3 DNA,CDR3 protein
TRBV29-1,.,TRBJ2-1,.,TGCAGCGGCTACAGCTACAATGAGCAGTTCTTC,CSGYSYNEQFF
TRBV27,TRBD2,TRBJ2-2,.,TGTGCCAGCACCCGGGGGGTTAGGGGCACCGGGGAGCTGTTTTTT,CASTRGVRGTGELFF
TRBV5-4,TRBD1,TRBJ2-7,.,TGTGCCAGCAGCTCGGGACAGGGGGCGCGCTACGAGCAGTACTTC,CASSSGQGARYEQYF
TRBV11-2,.,TRBJ1-2,once,TGTGCCAGCAGCTTAAGGGGGAGGGGGGAAGGCTACACCTTC,CASSLRGRGEGYTF
TRBV10-2,TRBD2,TRBJ2-1,.,TGCGCCAGCAGTGATACTAGCGGGAGGACCTCCTACAATGAGCAGTTCTTC,CASSDTSGRTSYNEQFF
TRBV9,TRBD1,TRBJ1-1,.,TGTGCCAGCAGCGTGGGGACAGGGGGTTTGAGGGACACTGAAGCTTTCTTT,CASSVGTGGLRDTEAFF
TRBV6-2/TRBV6-3,.,TRBJ1-5,.,TGTGCCAGCAGTTCGGTCACGGGGGGCGGCAATCAGCCCCAGCATTTT,CASSSVTGGGNQPQHF
TRBV7-9,TRBD1,TRBJ1-1,.,TGTGCCAGCAGCTCTGATGGACAGGGGGCCGGCAAAGCTTTCTTT,CASSSDGQGAGKAFF
TRBV6-4,TRBD1,TRBJ2-7,.,TGTGCCAGCAGTCCGGCAGGGGGCTTCAACGAGCAGTACTTC,CASSPAGGFNEQYF
TRBV7-2,.,TRBJ1-5,.,TGTGCCAGCAGCTTAGCGGAGACAGTGCGAAATCAGCCCCAGCATTTT,CASSLAETVRNQPQHF
TRBV7-2,TRBD1,TRBJ1-2,.,TGTGCCAGCAGCCCAATTATCGGGGGACAGTCGGATGGCTACACCTTC,CASSPIIGGQSDGYTF
TRBV11-2,TRBD2,TRBJ2-7,few,TGTGCCAGCAGCTTAGGTCCGGGACTAGCCTACGAGCAGTACTTC,CASSLGPGLAYEQYF
TRBV7-9,.,TRBJ1-1,.,TGTGCCAGCAGCGCCCTACAGGGAATGAACACTGAAGCTTTCTTT,CASSALQGMNTEAFF
TRBV5-1,TRBD2,TRBJ2-2,.,TGCGCCAGCACCTTACTAGCGGGGGTTAACACCGGGGAGCTGTTTTTT,CASTLLAGVNTGELFF
TRBV4-1,TRBD2,TRBJ2-2,once,TGCGCCAGCAGCAAGGGACTAGCGGGAGTTGAGACCGGGGAGCTGTTTTTT,CASSKGLAGVETGELFF
TRBV19,TRBD1,TRBJ1-4,once,TGTGCCAGCGGGACAGTTAATGAAAAACTGTTTTTT,CASGTVNEKLFF
TRBV5-6,.,TRBJ1-5,.,TGTGCCAGCAGCCGATCCTGGGGGGGAACCATAAATCAGCCCCAGCATTTT,CASSRSWGGTINQPQHF
TRBV3-1/TRBV3-2,TRBD2,TRBJ2-7,.,TGTGCCAGCAGCCAGGATGGGGGGGGAGCTTCTAGGGAGCAGTACTTC,CASSQDGGGASREQYF
TRBV28,TRBD1,TRBJ2-1,.,TGTGCCAGCATCTGGACAGGGACCTACAATGAGCAGTTCTTC,CASIWTGTYNEQFF
TRBV18,TRBD1,TRBJ1-1,.,TGTGCCAGCTCACTTAAACCCGGGACAGGTCCCACTGAAGCTTTCTTT,CASSLKPGTGPTEAFF
TRBV24-1,.,TRBJ2-2,.,TGTGCCACCAGTCCACTTATGAACACCGGGGAGCTGTTTTTT,CATSPLMNTGELFF
TRBV28,TRBD1,TRBJ1-1,few,TGTGCCAGCAGTTCCTTACCAGGGACAGCGAGAATGAACACTGAAGCTTTCTTT,CASSSLPGTARMNTEAFF
TRBV10-3,.,TRBJ2-3,.,TGTGCCATCAGTGAGTCGACCAGGGTTGGTAGCACAGATACGCAGTATTTT,CAISESTRVGSTDTQYF
TRBV5-1,.,TRBJ2-5,few,TGCGCCAGCAGCTTGGTCCAGGGAGAGACCCAGTACTTC,CASSLVQGETQYF
TRBV18,.,TRBJ1-2,.,TGTGCCAGCTCACCTGAGACAGCGATCTATGGCTACACCTTC,CASSPETAIYGYTF
TRBV24-1,.,TRBJ1-3,.,TGTGCCACCAGTTCGGGGAGCTCTGGAAACACCATATATTTT,CATSSGSSGNTIYF
TRBV7-8,.,TRBJ2-1,.,TGTGCCAGCAGCTTAGCGAGAACAGGTAGGAATGAGCAGTTCTTC,CASSLARTGRNEQFF
TRBV13,TRBD1,TRBJ2-5,.,TGTGCCAGCAGCTCCGCTCTCCAGGGGGCACAAGAGACCCAGTACTTC,CASSSALQGAQETQYF
TRBV6-5,TRBD1,TRBJ2-2,.,TGTGCCAGCAATCCCGGGACAGTGAACACCGGGGAGCTGTTTTTT,CASNPGTVNTGELFF
TRBV6-6,TRBD2,TRBJ2-7,.,TGTGCCAGCAGTTACTCGATAGGCAGCGGGAGCGAGCAGTACTTC,CASSYSIGSGSEQYF
TRBV18,.,TRBJ2-5,once,TGTGCCAGCTCACCTCAAGCTATCCAAGAGACCCAGTACTTC,CASSPQAIQETQYF
TRBV19,.,TRBJ2-7,.,TGTGCCAGTAAATCGGGGGATTTCGAGCAGTACTTC,CASKSGDFEQYF
TRBV7-2,.,TRBJ2-2,.,TGTGCCAGCAGCCACGATAGCGGACCGAACACCGGGGAGCTGTTTTTT,CASSHDSGPNTGELFF
TRBV10-3,TRBD2,TRBJ2-1,.,TGTGCCATCGGCTACGGACTAGCGGGGGGCCCGAGCGACAATGAGCAGTTCTTC,CAIGYGLAGGPSDNEQFF
TRBV5-1,TRBD1,TRBJ2-7,.,TGCGCCAGCAGCTTGGTCTTAGGACAGGGGACCGAGCAGTACTTC,CASSLVLGQGTEQYF
TRBV3-1/TRBV3-2,.,TRBJ2-5,few,TGTGCCAGCAGCCAATCTCTTAGCCCCGGAGGGGTGGTAGCGACCCAGTACTTC,CASSQSLSPGGVVATQYF
TRBV5-1,.,TRBJ2-2,.,TGCGCCAGCAGCTTCGGCCCGGGGGACACCGGGGAGCTGTTTTTT,CASSFGPGDTGELFF
TRBV19,.,TRBJ2-1,few,TGTGCCAGTAGTATAGCGAGGTCCCTACTGTTCTTC,CASSIARSLLFF
TRBV5-1,TRBD1,TRBJ1-1,.,TGCGCCAGCAGCTGGGCTCGGGGGAGACAGGGGAACACTGAAGCTTTCTTT,CASSWARGRQGNTEAFF
TRBV28,TRBD1,TRBJ1-1,.,TGTGCCAGCAGTTCAGGGGGGCAGAGGACTGAAGCTTTCTTT,CASSSGGQRTEAFF
TRBV3-1/TRBV3-2,TRBD1,TRBJ1-5,.,TGTGCCAGCAGCTCCCGACAGGGTAATCAGCCCCAGCATTTT,CASSSRQGNQPQHF
TRBV10-3,.,TRBJ1-1,.,TGTGCCGCCAGGACAGCACTTGGAGACACTGAAGCTTTCTTT,CAARTALGDTEAFF
TRBV6-6,.,TRBJ1-3,few,TGTGCCAGCAGCTTCAGGGGTTCCGGAAACACCATATATTTT,CASSFRGSGNTIYF
TRBV10-2,TRBD1,TRBJ1-5,once,TGCGCCAGCCAAGACAGGGTCGGCCAGCCCCAGCATTTT,CASQDRVGQPQHF